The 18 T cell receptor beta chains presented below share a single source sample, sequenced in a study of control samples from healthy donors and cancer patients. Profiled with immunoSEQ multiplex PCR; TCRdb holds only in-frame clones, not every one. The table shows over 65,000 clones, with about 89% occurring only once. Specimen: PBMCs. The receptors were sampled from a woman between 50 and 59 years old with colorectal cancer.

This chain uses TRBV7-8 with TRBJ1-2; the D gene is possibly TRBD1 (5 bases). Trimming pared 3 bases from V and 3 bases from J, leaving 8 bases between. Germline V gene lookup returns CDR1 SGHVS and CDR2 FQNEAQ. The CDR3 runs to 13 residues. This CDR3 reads CASSLGLDYGYTF. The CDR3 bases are TGTGCCAGCAGCTTGGGGCTTGACTATGGCTACACCTTC.

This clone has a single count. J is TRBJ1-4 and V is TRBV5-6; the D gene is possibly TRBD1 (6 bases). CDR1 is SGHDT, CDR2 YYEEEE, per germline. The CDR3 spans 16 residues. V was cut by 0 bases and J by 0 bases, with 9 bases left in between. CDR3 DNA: TGTGCCAGCAGCTTGGGGGGGCTTGCAACTAATGAAAAACTGTTTTTT. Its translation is CASSLGGLATNEKLFF.

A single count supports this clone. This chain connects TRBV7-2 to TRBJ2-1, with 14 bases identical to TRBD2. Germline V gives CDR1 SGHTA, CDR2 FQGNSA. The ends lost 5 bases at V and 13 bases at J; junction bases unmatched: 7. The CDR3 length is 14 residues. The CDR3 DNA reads TGTGCCAGCAGCCAAGGGACTAGCGGGGGACCTCAGTTCTTC. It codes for CASSQGTSGGPQFF.

CDR3 amino acids: CASSLPSTGELFF. CDR3 DNA: TGTGCCAGCAGCCTACCTTCCACCGGGGAGCTGTTTTTT. The gene calls are TRBV7-9 and TRBJ2-2; D uncertain. This CDR3 has 13 residues. Germline-derived CDR1 and CDR2 are SEHNR and FQNEAQ (reference sequence). V lost 5 bases, J lost 4 bases, and 8 bases lay in between.

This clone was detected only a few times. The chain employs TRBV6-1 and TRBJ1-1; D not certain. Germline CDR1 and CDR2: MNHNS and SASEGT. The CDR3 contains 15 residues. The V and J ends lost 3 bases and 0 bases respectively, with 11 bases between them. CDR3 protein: CASSESTRMNTEAFF. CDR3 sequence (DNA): TGTGCCAGCAGTGAGTCGACAAGAATGAACACTGAAGCTTTCTTT.

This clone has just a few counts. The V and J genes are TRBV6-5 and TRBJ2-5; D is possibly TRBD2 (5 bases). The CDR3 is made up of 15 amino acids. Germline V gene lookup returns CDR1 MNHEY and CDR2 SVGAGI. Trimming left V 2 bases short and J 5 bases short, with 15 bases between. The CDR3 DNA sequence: TGTGCCAGCAGTTACGGGCAGGTTGGCGGGGAGACCCAGTACTTC. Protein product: CASSYGQVGGETQYF.

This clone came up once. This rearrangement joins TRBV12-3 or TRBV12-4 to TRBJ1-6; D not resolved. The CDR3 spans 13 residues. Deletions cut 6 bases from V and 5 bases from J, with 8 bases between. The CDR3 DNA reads TGTGCCAGCAGCTCTCTAGATAATTCACCCCTCCACTTT. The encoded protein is CASSSLDNSPLHF.

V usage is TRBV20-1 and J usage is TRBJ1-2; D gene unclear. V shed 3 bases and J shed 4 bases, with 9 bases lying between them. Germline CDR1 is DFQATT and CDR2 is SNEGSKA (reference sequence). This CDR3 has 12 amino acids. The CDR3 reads CSASTEVYGYTF. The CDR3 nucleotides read TGCAGTGCTAGTACAGAAGTCTATGGCTACACCTTC.

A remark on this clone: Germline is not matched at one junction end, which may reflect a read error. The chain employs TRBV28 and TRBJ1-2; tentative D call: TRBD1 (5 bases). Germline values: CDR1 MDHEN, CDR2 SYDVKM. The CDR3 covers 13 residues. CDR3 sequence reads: CASSYEGNSGYTF. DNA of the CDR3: TGTGCCAGCAGTTATGAGGGGAACTCTGGCTACACCTTC.

CDR3 bases: TGTGCCAGCAGTCCGCAGACAGGGTTTTATAACACTGAAGCTTTCTTT. The encoded protein is CASSPQTGFYNTEAFF. The rearrangement joins TRBV6-6 to TRBJ1-1; 7 bases are a match to TRBD1. There are 16 residues in the CDR3. Trimming removed 5 bases from V and 2 bases from J; junction bases left unmatched: 11. CDR1 and CDR2 (germline): MNHNY, SVGAGI (reference sequence).

The CDR3 loop reads CASGNQARASTDTQYF. CDR3 DNA: TGTGCCAGCGGAAACCAGGCGCGGGCTAGCACAGATACGCAGTATTTT. The chain couples TRBV9 to TRBJ2-3; maybe TRBD2 (5 bases). The germline CDR1 and CDR2 sequences are SGDLS and YYNGEE. Trimming pared 7 bases from V and 0 bases from J, leaving 18 bases between. This CDR3 contains 16 residues.

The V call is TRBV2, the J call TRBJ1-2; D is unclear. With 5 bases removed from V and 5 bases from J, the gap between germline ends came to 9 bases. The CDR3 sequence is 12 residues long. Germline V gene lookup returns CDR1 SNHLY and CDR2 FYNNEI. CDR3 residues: CASSSYGYGYTF. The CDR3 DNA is TGTGCCAGCAGTTCCTATGGGTATGGCTACACCTTC.

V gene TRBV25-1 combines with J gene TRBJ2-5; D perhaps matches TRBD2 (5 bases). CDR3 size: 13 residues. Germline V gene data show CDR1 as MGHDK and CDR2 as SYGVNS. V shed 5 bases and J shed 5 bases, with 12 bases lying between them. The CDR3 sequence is CASSKAAGETQYF. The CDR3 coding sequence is TGTGCCAGCAGTAAAGCGGCCGGCGAGACCCAGTACTTC.

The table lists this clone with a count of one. CDR3: CASSFGGPPGWENTEAFF. CDR3 in DNA: TGTGCCAGCAGCTTTGGGGGTCCACCGGGATGGGAGAACACTGAAGCTTTCTTT. The chain employs TRBV5-6 and TRBJ1-1; D is possibly TRBD1 (5 bases). Trimming removed 2 bases from V and 1 base from J, with 21 bases in between. Per germline, CDR1 SGHDT and CDR2 YYEEEE. CDR3 size: 18 residues.

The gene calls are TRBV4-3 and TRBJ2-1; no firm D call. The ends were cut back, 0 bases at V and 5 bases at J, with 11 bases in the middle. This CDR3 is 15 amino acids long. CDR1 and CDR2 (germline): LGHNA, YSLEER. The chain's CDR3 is CASSQDRQRNNEQFF. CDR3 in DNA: TGCGCCAGCAGCCAAGATCGTCAGCGAAACAATGAGCAGTTCTTC.

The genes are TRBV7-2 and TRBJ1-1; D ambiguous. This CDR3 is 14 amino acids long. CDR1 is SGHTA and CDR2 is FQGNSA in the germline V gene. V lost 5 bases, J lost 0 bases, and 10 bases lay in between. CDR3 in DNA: TGTGCCAGCAGCCGGGCCTCCATGAACACTGAAGCTTTCTTT. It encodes CASSRASMNTEAFF.

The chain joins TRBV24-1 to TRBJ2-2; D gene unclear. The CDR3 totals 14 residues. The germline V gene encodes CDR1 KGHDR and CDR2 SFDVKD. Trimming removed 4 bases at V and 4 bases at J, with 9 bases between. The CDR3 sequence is CATSEPGTTGELFF. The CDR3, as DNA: TGTGCCACCAGTGAACCCGGTACCACCGGGGAGCTGTTTTTT.

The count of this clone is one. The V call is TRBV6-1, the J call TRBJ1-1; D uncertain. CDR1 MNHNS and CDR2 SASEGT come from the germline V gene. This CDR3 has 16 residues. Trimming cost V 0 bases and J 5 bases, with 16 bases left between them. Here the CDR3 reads CASSEAWELFGTEAFF. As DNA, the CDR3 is TGTGCCAGCAGTGAAGCGTGGGAGTTGTTCGGAACTGAAGCTTTCTTT.